Listed here are 8 T cell receptor beta chains from one sample, sequenced in a study of blood T cell repertoires in COVID-19. Sequenced by immunoSEQ multiplex PCR; TCRdb stores in-frame clones only, minus some. The profile covers about 160,000 clones, with about nine tenths appearing a single time and about 3.9% taken by the ten largest. The sample taken for sequencing was peripheral blood. The source of these receptors is a woman in her sixties or seventies who had recovered from COVID-19.

The chain carries TRBV6-5 and TRBJ1-2; tentatively, D is TRBD1 (6 bases). The CDR3 has 14 residues. The ends were cut back, 2 bases at V and 5 bases at J, with 12 bases in the middle. CDR1 is MNHEY, CDR2 SVGAGI, per germline. CDR3 residues: CASSYQGPEYGYTF. DNA of the CDR3: TGTGCCAGCAGTTACCAGGGGCCGGAGTATGGCTACACCTTC.

The rearrangement uses TRBV25-1 and TRBJ2-1; perhaps TRBD2 as D (6 bases). With 0 bases removed from V and 5 bases from J, the gap between germline ends came to 17 bases. Germline CDR1 MGHDK, CDR2 SYGVNS. The CDR3 has 17 amino acids. The DNA for the CDR3 is TGTGCCAGCAGTGAATATGCTAGCGATATTGCAAACAATGAGCAGTTCTTC. This gives the protein CASSEYASDIANNEQFF.

The CDR3 nucleotides read TGTGCCAGCAGCGATGGACAGGGGACTACTGAAGCTTTCTTT. Amino acid sequence: CASSDGQGTTEAFF. The rearrangement links TRBV6-5 to TRBJ1-1; 9 nucleotides line up with TRBD1. This CDR3 region has 14 residues. Germline V gene lookup returns CDR1 MNHEY and CDR2 SVGAGI. Trimming at V came to 6 bases and at J to 5 bases, leaving 7 bases not matched to a gene.

The chain links TRBV12-3 or TRBV12-4 to TRBJ1-6, with D tentatively TRBD1 (6 bases). The CDR3 runs 12 residues. V was trimmed by 2 bases and J by 13 bases, leaving 9 bases between them. In DNA form, the CDR3 reads TGTGCCAGCAGTTTACATCAGGGGCCCCTCCACTTT. Encoded protein: CASSLHQGPLHF.

This sequence joins TRBV19 and TRBJ2-7; 8 bases are shared with TRBD1. Germline CDR1 LNHDA, CDR2 SQIVND (reference sequence). The junction had 4 bases not matched to a gene; V was cut back by 9 bases and J by 3 bases. The CDR3 covers 12 residues. CDR3 amino acids: CASHGQGYEQYF. The CDR3 nucleotides read TGTGCCAGCCATGGACAGGGCTACGAGCAGTACTTC.

The chain recombines TRBV3-1 (or the pseudogene TRBV3-2) with TRBJ2-1, with D possibly matching TRBD1 (6 bases). This CDR3 is built from 15 residues. The germline CDR1 and CDR2 sequences are LGHDT and YNNKEL (reference sequence). Trimming took off 4 bases at V and 8 bases at J, with 18 bases between the two ends. CDR3 sequence: CASSRQKWGRDEQFF. The CDR3, as DNA: TGTGCCAGCAGCCGTCAGAAGTGGGGGCGGGATGAGCAGTTCTTC.

V is TRBV6-5 and J is TRBJ1-2, with 7 bases that match TRBD1. With V trimmed by 5 bases and J by 2 bases, 8 bases remained unmatched. Germline V lookup: CDR1 MNHEY, CDR2 SVGAGI. This CDR3 region has 15 residues. The CDR3 DNA is TGTGCCAGCAGTCCCACCGGGACAGCCAACTATGGCTACACCTTC. Amino acids: CASSPTGTANYGYTF.

This chain joins TRBV6-5 and TRBJ1-2; TRBD1 matches at 7 bases. V shed 8 bases, J shed 6 bases, and the junction held 15 bases outside the gene matches. This CDR3 is built from 15 residues. Germline V gives CDR1 MNHEY, CDR2 SVGAGI. CDR3 coding DNA: TGTGCCAGCGCCTCGGCCCTCGACAGGGCGGATGGCTACACCTTC. Translated: CASASALDRADGYTF.